Listed here are 18 T cell receptor beta chains from one sample, sequenced in a study of blood T cell repertoires in COVID-19. Sequenced by immunoSEQ multiplex PCR; TCRdb stores in-frame clones only, minus some. The sample lists around 60,000 clones, around 77% occurring once. Sequencing input: peripheral blood. These receptors were taken from a man older than 75 with active or convalescent COVID-19.

Only one count was recorded for this clone. The chain employs TRBV14 and TRBJ1-3; maybe TRBD1 (6 bases). Trimming left V 2 bases short and J 4 bases short, with 12 bases between. The length of the CDR3 is 15 residues. Germline assignment: CDR1 SGHDN and CDR2 FVKESK. CDR3 residues: CASSQTGKTGNTIYF. The CDR3 DNA sequence: TGTGCCAGCAGCCAAACAGGGAAGACCGGAAACACCATATATTTT.

This chain uses TRBV5-1 with TRBJ2-1; maybe TRBD1 (5 bases). V shed 1 base and J shed 7 bases, with 15 bases lying between them. This CDR3 is built from 15 residues. Germline V gene lookup returns CDR1 SGHRS and CDR2 YFSETQ. Here the CDR3 reads CASSLILEGVNEQFF. DNA for the CDR3: TGCGCCAGCAGCTTGATCCTAGAAGGGGTAAATGAGCAGTTCTTC.

The gene calls are TRBV6-6 and TRBJ2-5, with 8 bases aligning to TRBD2. Trimming at V came to 2 bases and at J to 3 bases, leaving 2 bases not matched to a gene. The V gene's germline CDR1 is MNHNY and CDR2 SVGAGI (reference sequence). This CDR3 spans 14 amino acids. CDR3 DNA sequence: TGTGCCAGCAGTTACCCGGGGGGGAAAGAGACCCAGTACTTC. Its translation: CASSYPGGKETQYF.

This chain uses TRBV19 with TRBJ1-5; maybe TRBD1 (5 bases). Germline lookup yields CDR1 LNHDA and CDR2 SQIVND (reference sequence). The CDR3 loop spans 15 amino acids. The ends were cut back, 3 bases at V and 2 bases at J, with 11 bases in the middle. CDR3 nucleotides: TGTGCCAGTAGTATCGACAGAAGGGGCAATCAGCCCCAGCATTTT. Protein product: CASSIDRRGNQPQHF.

The chain couples TRBV10-1 to TRBJ2-5, with 7 bases fitting TRBD2. There are 15 residues in the CDR3. Germline CDR1 is WNHNN and CDR2 is SYGVQD (reference sequence). The V segment lost 5 bases and the J segment 2 bases; nucleotides outside the gene matches: 8. The CDR3 loop reads CASSSGTANQETQYF. DNA for the CDR3: TGCGCCAGCAGTAGCGGGACTGCCAATCAAGAGACCCAGTACTTC.

CDR3 in DNA: TGTGCCAGTAGTGTGGGACTGACCTATGGCTACACCTTC. Its translation is CASSVGLTYGYTF. This chain links TRBV19 with TRBJ1-2; D might be TRBD1 (5 bases). V was pared by 5 bases and J by 4 bases, with 11 bases between. CDR1 is LNHDA and CDR2 is SQIVND in the germline V gene (reference sequence). The length of the CDR3 is 13 residues. Combining the CDR3 with reference TRBV19 and TRBJ1-2 gives the whole variable domain DGGITQSPKYLFRKEGQNVTLSCEQNLNHDAMYWYRQDPGQGLRLIYYSQIVNDFQKGDIAEGYSVSREKKESFPLTVTSAQKNPTAFYLCASSVGLTYGYTFGSGTRLTVV.

This clone was detected a few times. The V and J genes are TRBV11-3 and TRBJ2-2, with 7 bases matching TRBD1. CDR1 SGHNT and CDR2 YENEEA come from the germline V gene. V shed 5 bases and J 2 bases; nucleotides not matched to a gene: 8. The CDR3 length is 16 residues. CDR3 protein: CASSPSGTANTGELFF. The CDR3 DNA is TGTGCCAGCAGCCCCTCCGGGACAGCCAACACCGGGGAGCTGTTTTTT.

CDR3 loop: CASSIKRGNQPQHF. The DNA for the CDR3 is TGTGCCAGTAGTATCAAGAGGGGCAATCAGCCCCAGCATTTT. This chain uses TRBV19 with TRBJ1-5; D unclear. Looked up from germline, CDR1 is LNHDA and CDR2 is SQIVND (reference sequence). V was shortened by 3 bases and J by 2 bases, with 8 bases between the two germline ends. The CDR3 covers 14 residues. Full variable domain (missing parts from reference TRBV19 and TRBJ1-5): DGGITQSPKYLFRKEGQNVTLSCEQNLNHDAMYWYRQDPGQGLRLIYYSQIVNDFQKGDIAEGYSVSREKKESFPLTVTSAQKNPTAFYLCASSIKRGNQPQHFGDGTRLSIL.

V is TRBV6-5 and J is TRBJ1-1; D may be TRBD1 (5 bases). Trimming took off 2 bases at V and 4 bases at J, with 8 bases between the two ends. CDR3 length: 13 amino acids. From germline, CDR1 is MNHEY and CDR2 SVGAGI. Here the CDR3 DNA reads TGTGCCAGCAGTTACGCCAGGGCCACTGAAGCTTTCTTT. It codes for CASSYARATEAFF.

The rearrangement uses TRBV30 and TRBJ1-4; D is undetermined. The CDR3 is 14 amino acids. Germline lookup yields CDR1 GTSNPN and CDR2 SVGIG (reference sequence). The germline V and J ends were trimmed by 0 bases and 0 bases, with 5 bases remaining between them. The CDR3 nucleotides read TGTGCCTGGAGTGTCCCAACAACTAATGAAAAACTGTTTTTT. Translation: CAWSVPTTNEKLFF.

CDR3 coding DNA: TGTGCCAGTAGTATAGGGACAGGAGGTTCCTACGAGCAGTACTTC. Residues: CASSIGTGGSYEQYF. This chain uses TRBV19 with TRBJ2-7, with 7 bases lining up with TRBD1. Trimming cost V 1 base and J 1 base; bases outside gene matches: 4. CDR3 size: 15 residues. Germline lookup yields CDR1 LNHDA and CDR2 SQIVND (reference sequence). Supplemented by reference TRBV19 and TRBJ2-7, the full variable domain reads DGGITQSPKYLFRKEGQNVTLSCEQNLNHDAMYWYRQDPGQGLRLIYYSQIVNDFQKGDIAEGYSVSREKKESFPLTVTSAQKNPTAFYLCASSIGTGGSYEQYFGPGTRLTVT.

This clone appeared a single time. The rearrangement joins TRBV18 to TRBJ1-1, with TRBD1 matching over 7 bases. CDR1 and CDR2 (germline): KGHSH, LQKENI. J gave up 4 bases and V 2 bases, and 7 bases lay outside the gene matches. The CDR3 spans 15 residues. The CDR3 region is CASSPVEGATTEAFF. CDR3 DNA sequence: TGTGCCAGCTCACCAGTAGAGGGGGCGACCACTGAAGCTTTCTTT.

The gene calls are TRBV10-2 and TRBJ2-5; 10 nucleotides line up with TRBD1. Germline-derived CDR1 and CDR2 are WSHSY and SAAADI. The junction had 0 bases not matched to a gene; V was cut back by 8 bases and J by 3 bases. The CDR3 is 12 residues long. The CDR3 DNA sequence: TGCGCCAGCGGACAGGGGGAAGAGACCCAGTACTTC. It yields the protein CASGQGEETQYF.

This chain uses TRBV9 with TRBJ2-2; 7 nucleotides agree with TRBD1. From germline, CDR1 is SGDLS and CDR2 YYNGEE. Trimming cost V 0 bases and J 5 bases; bases outside gene matches: 7. The CDR3 is 16 amino acids. The CDR3 loop is CASSVGGQSRTGELFF. CDR3 DNA sequence: TGTGCCAGCAGCGTAGGGGGACAGTCAAGGACCGGGGAGCTGTTTTTT.

V and J are TRBV19 and TRBJ2-1; no clear D. This CDR3 has 14 amino acids. V was pared by 1 base and J by 2 bases, with 6 bases between. Germline-derived CDR1 and CDR2 are LNHDA and SQIVND (reference sequence). The CDR3, as DNA: TGTGCCAGTAGTATAGCCCGGGCCTACAATGAGCAGTTCTTC. Protein sequence: CASSIARAYNEQFF.

The chain has TRBV30 and TRBJ2-1; no firm D call. The germline V gene encodes CDR1 GTSNPN and CDR2 SVGIG (reference sequence). V lost 2 bases, J lost 7 bases, and 9 bases lay in between. CDR3 length: 12 amino acids. CDR3 protein: CAWSRVSNEQFF. The CDR3 region has the DNA TGTGCCTGGAGTAGAGTTAGTAATGAGCAGTTCTTC.

The CDR3 DNA sequence: TGTGCCATCGGTAGACAGAATTCACCCCTCCACTTT. Translating gives CAIGRQNSPLHF. The chain recombines TRBV10-3 with TRBJ1-6; D perhaps matches TRBD1 (5 bases). This CDR3 region has 12 residues. The V gene's germline CDR1 is ENHRY and CDR2 SYGVKD. Trimming took off 8 bases at V and 7 bases at J, with 9 bases between the two ends.

The rearrangement joins TRBV18 to TRBJ2-1, with D perhaps TRBD2 (5 bases). CDR1 KGHSH and CDR2 LQKENI come from the germline V gene. Trimming removed 2 bases at V and 9 bases at J, with 17 bases between. This CDR3 region has 15 residues. CDR3 protein: CASSPLLGVESEQFF. The CDR3 DNA reads TGTGCCAGCTCACCATTACTAGGCGTCGAGAGTGAGCAGTTCTTC. Full variable domain (rest looked up from reference TRBV18 and TRBJ2-1): NAGVMQNPRHLVRRRGQEARLRCSPMKGHSHVYWYRQLPEEGLKFMVYLQKENIIDESGMPKERFSAEFPKEGPSILRIQQVVRGDSAAYFCASSPLLGVESEQFFGPGTRLTVL.